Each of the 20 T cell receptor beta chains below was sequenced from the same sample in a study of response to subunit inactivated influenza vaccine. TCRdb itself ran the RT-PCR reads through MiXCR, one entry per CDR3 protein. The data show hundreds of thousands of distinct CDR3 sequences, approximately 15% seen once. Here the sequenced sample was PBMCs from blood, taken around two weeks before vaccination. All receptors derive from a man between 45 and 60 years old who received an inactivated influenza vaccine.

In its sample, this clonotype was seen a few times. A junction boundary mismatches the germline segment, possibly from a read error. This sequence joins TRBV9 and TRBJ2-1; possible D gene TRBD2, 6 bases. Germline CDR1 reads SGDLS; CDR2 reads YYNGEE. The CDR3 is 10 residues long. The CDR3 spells CASSISTSHF. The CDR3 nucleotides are TGTGCCAGCAGCATCTCGACTAGTCACTTC. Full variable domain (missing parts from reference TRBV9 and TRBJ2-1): DSGVTQTPKHLITATGQRVTLRCSPRSGDLSVYWYQQSLDQGLQFLIQYYNGEERAKGNILERFSAQQFPDLHSELNLSSLELGDSALYFCASSISTSHFGPGTRLTVL.

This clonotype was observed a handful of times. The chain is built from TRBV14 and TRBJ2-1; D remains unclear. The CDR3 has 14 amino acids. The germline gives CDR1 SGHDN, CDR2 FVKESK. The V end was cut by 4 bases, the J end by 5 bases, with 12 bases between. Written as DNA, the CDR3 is TGTGCCAGCAGCCTCTCGGCGTGGAACAATGAGCAGTTCTTC. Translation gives CASSLSAWNNEQFF.

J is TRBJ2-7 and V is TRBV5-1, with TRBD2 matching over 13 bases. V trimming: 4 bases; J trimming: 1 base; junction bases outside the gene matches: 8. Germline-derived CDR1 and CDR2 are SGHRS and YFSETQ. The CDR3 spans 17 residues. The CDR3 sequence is CASSLGLAGVHSYEQYF. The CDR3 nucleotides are TGCGCCAGCAGCCTTGGACTAGCGGGGGTCCATTCCTACGAGCAGTACTTC. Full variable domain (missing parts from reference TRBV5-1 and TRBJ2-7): KAGVTQTPRYLIKTRGQQVTLSCSPISGHRSVSWYQQTPGQGLQFLFEYFSETQRNKGNFPGRFSGRQFSNSRSEMNVSTLELGDSALYLCASSLGLAGVHSYEQYFGPGTRLTVT.

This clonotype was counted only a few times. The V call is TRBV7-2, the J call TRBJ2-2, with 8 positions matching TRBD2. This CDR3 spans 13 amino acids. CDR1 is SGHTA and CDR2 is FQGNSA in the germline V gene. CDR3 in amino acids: CAAAGGSTGELFF. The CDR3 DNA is TGTGCTGCGGCGGGAGGCTCCACCGGGGAGCTGTTTTTT.

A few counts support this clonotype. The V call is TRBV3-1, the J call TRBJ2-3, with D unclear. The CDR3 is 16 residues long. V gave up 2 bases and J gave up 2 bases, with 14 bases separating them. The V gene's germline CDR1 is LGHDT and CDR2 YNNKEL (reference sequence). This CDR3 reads CASSQKVASTTDTQYF. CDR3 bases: TGTGCCAGCAGCCAAAAAGTAGCAAGCACCACAGATACGCAGTATTTT.

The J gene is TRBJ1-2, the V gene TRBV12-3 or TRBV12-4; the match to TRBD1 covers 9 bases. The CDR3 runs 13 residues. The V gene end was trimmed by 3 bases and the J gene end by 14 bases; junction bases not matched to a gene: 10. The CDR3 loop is CASSFGTGGASTF. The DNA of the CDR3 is TGTGCCAGCAGTTTTGGAACAGGGGGCGCGTCTACCTTC.

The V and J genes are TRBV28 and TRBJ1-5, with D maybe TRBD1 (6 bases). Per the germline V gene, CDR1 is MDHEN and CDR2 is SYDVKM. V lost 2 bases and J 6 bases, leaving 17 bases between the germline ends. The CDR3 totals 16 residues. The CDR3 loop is CASSLIGGAAGQPQHF. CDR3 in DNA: TGTGCCAGCAGTTTAATCGGGGGCGCGGCGGGTCAGCCCCAGCATTTT.

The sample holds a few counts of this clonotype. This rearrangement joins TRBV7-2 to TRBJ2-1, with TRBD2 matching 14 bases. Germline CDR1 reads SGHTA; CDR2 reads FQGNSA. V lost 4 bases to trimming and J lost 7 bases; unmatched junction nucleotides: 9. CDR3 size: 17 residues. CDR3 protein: CASSSRGTSGSRNEQFF. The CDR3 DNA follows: TGTGCCAGCAGCTCACGGGGGACTAGCGGGAGTAGGAATGAGCAGTTCTTC.

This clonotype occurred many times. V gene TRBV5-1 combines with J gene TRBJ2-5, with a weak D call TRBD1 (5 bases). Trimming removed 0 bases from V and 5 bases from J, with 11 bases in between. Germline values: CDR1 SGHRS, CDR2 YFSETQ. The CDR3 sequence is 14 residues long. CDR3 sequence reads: CASSLEQVWETQYF. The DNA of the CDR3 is TGCGCCAGCAGCTTGGAACAGGTCTGGGAGACCCAGTACTTC.

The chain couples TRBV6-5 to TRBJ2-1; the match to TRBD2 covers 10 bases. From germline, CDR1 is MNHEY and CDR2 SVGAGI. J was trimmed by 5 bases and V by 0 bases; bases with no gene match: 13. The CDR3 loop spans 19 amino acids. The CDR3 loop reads CASSYSTSGLAGVHNEQFF. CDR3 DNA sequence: TGTGCCAGCAGTTACTCGACGTCTGGTCTAGCGGGAGTCCACAATGAGCAGTTCTTC.

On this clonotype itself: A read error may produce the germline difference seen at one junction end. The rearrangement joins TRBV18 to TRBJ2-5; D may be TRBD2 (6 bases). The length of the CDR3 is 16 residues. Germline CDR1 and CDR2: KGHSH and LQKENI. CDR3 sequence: CASSPPELGGTETRYF. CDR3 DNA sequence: TGTGCCAGCTCACCACCGGAGCTGGGGGGAACAGAGACCCGGTACTTC.

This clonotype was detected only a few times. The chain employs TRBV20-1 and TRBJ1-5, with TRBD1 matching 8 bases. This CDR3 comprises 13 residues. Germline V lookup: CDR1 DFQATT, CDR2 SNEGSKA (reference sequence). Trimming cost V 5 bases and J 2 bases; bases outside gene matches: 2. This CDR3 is CSAGTGGNQPQHF. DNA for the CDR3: TGCAGTGCTGGGACAGGAGGCAATCAGCCCCAGCATTTT.

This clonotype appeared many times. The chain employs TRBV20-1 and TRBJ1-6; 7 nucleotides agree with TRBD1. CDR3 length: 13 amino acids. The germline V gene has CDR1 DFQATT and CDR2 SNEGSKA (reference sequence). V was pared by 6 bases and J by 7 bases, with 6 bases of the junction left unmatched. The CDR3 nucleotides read TGCAGTGCCGAACGGGACAGCAATTCACCCCTCCACTTT. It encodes CSAERDSNSPLHF.

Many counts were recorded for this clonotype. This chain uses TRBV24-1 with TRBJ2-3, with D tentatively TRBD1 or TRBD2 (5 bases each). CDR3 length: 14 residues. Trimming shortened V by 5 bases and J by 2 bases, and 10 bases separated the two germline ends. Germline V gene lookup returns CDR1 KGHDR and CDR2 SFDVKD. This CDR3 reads CATSVGTATDTQYF. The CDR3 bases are TGTGCCACCAGTGTTGGGACCGCCACAGATACGCAGTATTTT.

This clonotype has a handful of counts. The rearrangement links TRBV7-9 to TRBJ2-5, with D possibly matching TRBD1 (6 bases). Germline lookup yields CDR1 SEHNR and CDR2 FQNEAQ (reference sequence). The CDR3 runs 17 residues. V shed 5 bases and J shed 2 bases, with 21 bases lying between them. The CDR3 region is CASSNAYSGTQQETQYF. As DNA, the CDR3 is TGTGCCAGCAGCAACGCCTATTCCGGGACACAACAAGAGACCCAGTACTTC.

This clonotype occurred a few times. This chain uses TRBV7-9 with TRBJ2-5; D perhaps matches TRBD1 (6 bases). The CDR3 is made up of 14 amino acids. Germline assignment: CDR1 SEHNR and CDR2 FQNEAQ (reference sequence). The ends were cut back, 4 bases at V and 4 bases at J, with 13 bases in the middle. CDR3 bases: TGTGCCAGCAGCTCCACCGGGACATTAGAGACCCAGTACTTC. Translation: CASSSTGTLETQYF. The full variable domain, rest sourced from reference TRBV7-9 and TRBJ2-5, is DTGVSQNPRHKITKRGQNVTFRCDPISEHNRLYWYRQTLGQGPEFLTYFQNEAQLEKSRLLSDRFSAERPKGSFSTLEIQRTEQGDSAMYLCASSSTGTLETQYFGPGTRLLVL.

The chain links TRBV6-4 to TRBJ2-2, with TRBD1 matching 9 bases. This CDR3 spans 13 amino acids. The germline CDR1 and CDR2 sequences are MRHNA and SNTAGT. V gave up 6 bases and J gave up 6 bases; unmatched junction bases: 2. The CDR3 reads CASRQGAPGELFF. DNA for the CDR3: TGTGCCAGCAGACAGGGGGCGCCCGGGGAGCTGTTTTTT.

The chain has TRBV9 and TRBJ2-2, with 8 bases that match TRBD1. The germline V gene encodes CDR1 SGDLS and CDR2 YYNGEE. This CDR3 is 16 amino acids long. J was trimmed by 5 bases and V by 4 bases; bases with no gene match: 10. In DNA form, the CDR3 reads TGTGCCAGCAGCCCAAGACAGGGGACAGAAACCGGGGAGCTGTTTTTT. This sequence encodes CASSPRQGTETGELFF.

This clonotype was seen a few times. The CDR3, as DNA: TGTGCCAGCAGTTTTGGCGGGGGGATAGGCAATGAGCAGTTCTTC. It encodes CASSFGGGIGNEQFF. The chain joins TRBV12-3 or TRBV12-4 to TRBJ2-1; TRBD2 agrees at 8 bases. This CDR3 comprises 15 residues. J was trimmed by 6 bases and V by 3 bases; bases with no gene match: 7.

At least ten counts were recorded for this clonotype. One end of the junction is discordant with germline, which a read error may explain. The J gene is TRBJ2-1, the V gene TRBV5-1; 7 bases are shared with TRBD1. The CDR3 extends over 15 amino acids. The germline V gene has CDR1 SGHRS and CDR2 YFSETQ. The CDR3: CASSLGTVSYNEQFF. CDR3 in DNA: TGTGCCAGCAGCTTAGGGACAGTCTCCTACAATGAGCAGTTCTTC.